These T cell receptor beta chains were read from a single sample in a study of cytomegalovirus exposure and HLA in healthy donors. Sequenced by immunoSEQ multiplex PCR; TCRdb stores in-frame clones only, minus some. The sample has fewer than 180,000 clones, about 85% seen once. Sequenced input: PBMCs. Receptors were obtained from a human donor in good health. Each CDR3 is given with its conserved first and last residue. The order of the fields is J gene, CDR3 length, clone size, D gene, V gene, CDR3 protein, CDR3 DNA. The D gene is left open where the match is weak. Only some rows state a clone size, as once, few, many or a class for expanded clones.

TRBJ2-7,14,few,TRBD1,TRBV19,CASRSTGYSYEQYF,TGTGCCAGTAGGTCGACAGGGTACTCCTACGAGCAGTACTTC
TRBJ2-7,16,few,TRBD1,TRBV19,CASSIRGQGGFDEQYF,TGTGCCAGTAGTATTCGGGGACAGGGTGGCTTCGACGAGCAGTACTTC
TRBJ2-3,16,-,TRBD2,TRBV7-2,CASSLDLAGGADTQYF,TGTGCCAGCAGCTTAGACCTAGCGGGGGGGGCTGATACGCAGTATTTT
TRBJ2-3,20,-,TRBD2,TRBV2,CASKGRELAGGRLLTDTQYF,TGTGCCAGCAAGGGAAGGGAACTAGCGGGGGGTCGGCTACTTACAGATACGCAGTATTTT
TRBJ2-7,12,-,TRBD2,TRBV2,CASSGPSGGQYF,TGTGCCAGCAGTGGACCCAGCGGGGGACAGTACTTC
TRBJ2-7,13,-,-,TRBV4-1,CASSQDASYEQYF,TGCGCCAGCAGCCAAGACGCCTCCTACGAGCAGTACTTC
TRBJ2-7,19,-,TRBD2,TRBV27,CASSILRGLAGPIPYEQYF,TGTGCCAGCAGTATCCTCCGGGGACTAGCGGGGCCTATCCCCTACGAGCAGTACTTC
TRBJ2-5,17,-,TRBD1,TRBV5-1,CASSQGQGAEVGETQYF,TGCGCCAGCAGCCAGGGACAGGGGGCTGAGGTAGGGGAGACCCAGTACTTC
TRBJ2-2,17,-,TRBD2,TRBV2,CASRPRGTSGSTGELFF,TGTGCCAGCAGGCCTCGGGGAACTAGCGGTTCGACCGGGGAGCTGTTTTTT
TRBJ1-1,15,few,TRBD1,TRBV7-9,CASSRETGKNTEAFF,TGTGCCAGCAGCCGGGAGACAGGGAAAAACACTGAAGCTTTCTTT
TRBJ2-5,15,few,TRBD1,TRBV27,CASSMKQGAWETQYF,TGTGCCAGCAGCATGAAACAGGGGGCCTGGGAGACCCAGTACTTC
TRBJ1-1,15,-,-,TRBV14,CASSQGESVNSKAFF,TGTGCCAGCAGCCAAGGGGAGTCCGTAAATAGTAAGGCTTTCTTT
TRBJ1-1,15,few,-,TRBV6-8,CASTTTLGQNTEAFF,TGTGCCAGCACCACGACGCTAGGACAGAACACTGAAGCTTTCTTT
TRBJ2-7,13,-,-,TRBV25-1,CATIGLGGYEQYF,TGTGCCACCATCGGGCTAGGGGGTTACGAGCAGTACTTC
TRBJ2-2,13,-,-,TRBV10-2,CASSTHLVGELFF,TGCGCCAGCAGTACCCACTTGGTCGGGGAGCTGTTTTTT
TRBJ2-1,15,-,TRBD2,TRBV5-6,CASSLMASGSYEQFF,TGTGCCAGCAGCTTGATGGCTAGCGGGAGCTATGAGCAGTTCTTC
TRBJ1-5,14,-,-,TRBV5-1,CASSLQGLGQPQHF,TGCGCCAGCAGCTTGCAGGGTTTAGGCCAGCCCCAGCATTTT
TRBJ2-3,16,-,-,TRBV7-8,CASSSRDGSNWDTQYF,TGTGCCAGCAGCTCGCGGGACGGCTCAAACTGGGATACGCAGTATTTT
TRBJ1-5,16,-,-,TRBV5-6,CASSLGREQLTQPQHF,TGTGCCAGCAGCTTGGGAAGAGAACAGCTAACTCAGCCCCAGCATTTT
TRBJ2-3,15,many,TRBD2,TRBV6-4,CASSDSRGGTDTQYF,TGTGCCAGCAGTGACTCGCGGGGGGGCACAGATACGCAGTATTTT
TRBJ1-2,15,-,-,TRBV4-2,CASSQDRGSNYGYTF,TGTGCCAGCAGCCAAGACAGGGGATCTAACTATGGCTACACCTTC